This TCR beta chain comes out of a study of shared clonotypes between healthy human individuals. Study details: The study enrolled a couple of women and a few men aged 18 to 49. Notes on the study in general: Sorted-subset sequencing was shown by rarefaction to be incomplete despite large depth. Enrolling few donors narrowed the genetic and exposure-history diversity that was represented.

Terminally differentiated effector memory CD45RA+ cells were left out of the naive CD8 fraction, which was CD45RO-negative and positively selected for CCR7. CDR1 and CDR2 from the germline V gene are SGHAT and FQNNGV. V was pared by 3 bases and J by 2 bases, with 7 bases of the junction left unmatched. The CDR3 is 15 residues long. Worth noting for this clone: Its antigen is still unknown.

The method was immunoSEQ multiplex PCR; TCRdb's version includes in-frame clones alone and lacks a portion of them. The sample holds roughly 2,000,000 clones, just under 95% seen once. Sequenced input: naive CD8+ T cells from PBMCs. The TCR was taken from a man younger than 35 in good health. Some clones in this sample may be carry-over from other donors' samples. V and J are TRBV11-2 and TRBJ2-7; 7 nucleotides match TRBD2. The CDR3 DNA follows: TGTGCCAGCAGCTTTTCCCCCAGCGGGACCTACGAGCAGTACTTC. It specifies CASSFSPSGTYEQYF.